This T cell receptor (beta chain) was recovered during a study of CD8 T cells in ankylosing spondylitis. General observations from the study: Reportedly, significant enrichment of disease-linked clones occurred in matched ankylosing spondylitis synovial fluid.

As for this clonotype: Its specificity is not known.

Each CDR3 protein gets one entry after TCRdb re-called the 5' RACE reads with MiXCR. The sample carries about 340,000 distinct CDR3 sequences, about 15% recorded once. The origin of this receptor is a male donor with ankylosing spondylitis or in good health (not recorded which). Source material: blood, either unsorted or a sorted T cell fraction (not recorded which).

CDR3 sequence reads: CASRAGQVNNEQFF. For the CDR3, the DNA is TGTGCCAGCAGGGCTGGACAGGTAAACAATGAGCAGTTCTTC. This chain joins TRBV6-1 and TRBJ2-1, with TRBD1 matching 7 bases. Germline V gene lookup returns CDR1 MNHNS and CDR2 SASEGT. V trimming: 6 bases; J trimming: 5 bases; junction bases outside the gene matches: 7. The CDR3 has 14 residues.